Listed below are T cell receptor beta chains from one sample, sequenced in a study of blood T cell repertoires in COVID-19. The method was immunoSEQ multiplex PCR; TCRdb's version includes in-frame clones alone and lacks a portion of them. Of around 370,000 clones listed, 90% to 95% were seen once; the top ten hold 3% to 4%. Sequenced input: peripheral blood. These receptors were collected from a woman aged 18-30 years who had recovered from COVID-19. Each CDR3 is given with its conserved first and last residue. Fields, in order: D gene, V gene, clone size, J gene, CDR3 protein, CDR3 DNA. D genes are given only for firm matches. Size tells how often a clone was seen (once, few, many) or the class of an expanded clone, and some rows leave it out.

d_gene: TRBD1; v_gene: TRBV28; abundance: once; j_gene: TRBJ2-5; CDR3aa: CASSPWGQSKQETQYF; CDR3nt: TGTGCCAGCAGTCCTTGGGGACAGAGCAAACAAGAGACCCAGTACTTC
d_gene: .; v_gene: TRBV5-1; abundance: .; j_gene: TRBJ2-1; CDR3aa: CASSLGLEGRGFF; CDR3nt: TGCGCCAGCAGCTTGGGTCTAGAGGGCCGGGGTTTCTTC
d_gene: .; v_gene: TRBV6-2/TRBV6-3; abundance: .; j_gene: TRBJ1-5; CDR3aa: CASSYFQGQGQPQHF; CDR3nt: TGTGCCAGCAGTTACTTTCAGGGGCAGGGTCAGCCCCAGCATTTT
d_gene: TRBD1; v_gene: TRBV19; abundance: .; j_gene: TRBJ1-1; CDR3aa: CASSWYNRGTEAFF; CDR3nt: TGTGCCAGTAGTTGGTACAACAGGGGCACTGAAGCTTTCTTT
d_gene: .; v_gene: TRBV4-1; abundance: .; j_gene: TRBJ2-2; CDR3aa: CASSQDHWLARATGELFF; CDR3nt: TGCGCCAGCAGCCAAGATCATTGGCTAGCGCGTGCCACCGGGGAGCTGTTTTTT
d_gene: .; v_gene: TRBV5-1; abundance: .; j_gene: TRBJ1-1; CDR3aa: CASSMTTNTEAFF; CDR3nt: TGCGCCAGCAGCATGACAACGAACACTGAAGCTTTCTTT
d_gene: TRBD1; v_gene: TRBV9; abundance: .; j_gene: TRBJ1-1; CDR3aa: CASSPGDRANTEAFF; CDR3nt: TGTGCCAGCAGCCCGGGGGACAGGGCTAACACTGAAGCTTTCTTT
d_gene: .; v_gene: TRBV14; abundance: .; j_gene: TRBJ2-2; CDR3aa: CASSQETRARWTGELFF; CDR3nt: TGTGCCAGCAGCCAAGAAACGAGGGCGAGATGGACCGGGGAGCTGTTTTTT
d_gene: TRBD2; v_gene: TRBV4-3; abundance: .; j_gene: TRBJ2-1; CDR3aa: CASSPLAGVVENEQFF; CDR3nt: TGCGCCAGCAGCCCCTTAGCGGGAGTGGTGGAGAATGAGCAGTTCTTC
d_gene: TRBD1; v_gene: TRBV4-3; abundance: .; j_gene: TRBJ1-2; CDR3aa: CASSQDSWRGREGYTF; CDR3nt: TGCGCCAGCAGCCAAGACTCTTGGAGGGGGCGTGAGGGCTACACCTTC
d_gene: TRBD1; v_gene: TRBV5-6; abundance: .; j_gene: TRBJ1-2; CDR3aa: CASSPGQGGYGYTF; CDR3nt: TGTGCCAGCAGCCCGGGACAGGGTGGCTATGGCTACACCTTC
d_gene: .; v_gene: TRBV6-5; abundance: few; j_gene: TRBJ2-2; CDR3aa: CASRTQGNTGELFF; CDR3nt: TGTGCCAGCAGGACACAGGGGAACACCGGGGAGCTGTTTTTT
d_gene: TRBD2; v_gene: TRBV7-8; abundance: .; j_gene: TRBJ2-3; CDR3aa: CASSLRGLAGVAPGTQYF; CDR3nt: TGTGCCAGCAGCTTGCGAGGTTTAGCGGGAGTCGCCCCAGGTACGCAGTATTTT
d_gene: .; v_gene: TRBV12-3/TRBV12-4; abundance: .; j_gene: TRBJ2-3; CDR3aa: CASSFPGTDTQYF; CDR3nt: TGTGCCAGCAGTTTCCCAGGCACAGATACGCAGTATTTT
d_gene: TRBD2; v_gene: TRBV28; abundance: .; j_gene: TRBJ2-2; CDR3aa: CASSLLAGVVTGELFF; CDR3nt: TGTGCCAGCAGTTTACTAGCGGGAGTTGTTACCGGGGAGCTGTTTTTT
d_gene: TRBD2; v_gene: TRBV4-3; abundance: .; j_gene: TRBJ2-1; CDR3aa: CASSQETSGRRPLF; CDR3nt: TGCGCCAGCAGCCAAGAGACTAGCGGGCGACGTCCGCTCTTC
d_gene: .; v_gene: TRBV7-9; abundance: .; j_gene: TRBJ1-2; CDR3aa: CASSLDERLDTF; CDR3nt: TGTGCCAGCAGCTTAGACGAGCGGCTAGACACCTTC
d_gene: .; v_gene: TRBV7-9; abundance: .; j_gene: TRBJ1-4; CDR3aa: CASSQTGGGLEKLFF; CDR3nt: TGTGCCAGCAGCCAAACAGGCGGGGGTTTGGAAAAACTGTTTTTT
d_gene: .; v_gene: TRBV9; abundance: .; j_gene: TRBJ1-2; CDR3aa: CASSVGSHGRYGYTF; CDR3nt: TGTGCCAGCAGCGTCGGGTCCCATGGGAGGTATGGCTACACCTTC
d_gene: .; v_gene: TRBV5-6; abundance: .; j_gene: TRBJ1-4; CDR3aa: CASSLLSAKGGVNEKLFF; CDR3nt: TGTGCCAGCAGCTTGCTTTCGGCGAAAGGGGGGGTAAATGAAAAACTGTTTTTT
d_gene: .; v_gene: TRBV3-1/TRBV3-2; abundance: once; j_gene: TRBJ2-1; CDR3aa: CASSHRGRSRDNEQFF; CDR3nt: TGTGCCAGCAGCCACCGCGGTCGATCCCGGGACAATGAGCAGTTCTTC
d_gene: .; v_gene: TRBV27; abundance: .; j_gene: TRBJ2-1; CDR3aa: CASSPGIESYNEQFF; CDR3nt: TGTGCCAGCAGTCCGGGGATAGAATCCTACAATGAGCAGTTCTTC
d_gene: .; v_gene: TRBV11-3; abundance: once; j_gene: TRBJ1-2; CDR3aa: CASSTRGRGGRPPYGYTF; CDR3nt: TGTGCCAGCAGCACGAGGGGAAGGGGAGGCAGACCCCCCTATGGCTACACCTTC
d_gene: TRBD1; v_gene: TRBV7-2; abundance: .; j_gene: TRBJ1-5; CDR3aa: CASSLGQGSGAQHF; CDR3nt: TGTGCCAGCAGCCTCGGACAGGGATCAGGAGCCCAGCATTTT
d_gene: TRBD1; v_gene: TRBV7-9; abundance: .; j_gene: TRBJ1-1; CDR3aa: CASSLDRGPNTEAFF; CDR3nt: TGTGCCAGCAGCCTGGACAGGGGGCCGAACACTGAAGCTTTCTTT
d_gene: .; v_gene: TRBV19; abundance: .; j_gene: TRBJ1-2; CDR3aa: CASSIDFGRNYGYTF; CDR3nt: TGTGCCAGTAGTATAGATTTTGGGAGAAACTATGGCTACACCTTC
d_gene: .; v_gene: TRBV19; abundance: once; j_gene: TRBJ1-5; CDR3aa: CASCHYSNQPQHF; CDR3nt: TGTGCCAGTTGTCACTATAGCAATCAGCCCCAGCATTTT
d_gene: TRBD1; v_gene: TRBV29-1; abundance: .; j_gene: TRBJ1-2; CDR3aa: CSVEDIDRGGYTF; CDR3nt: TGCAGCGTTGAAGACATTGACAGGGGAGGCTACACCTTC
d_gene: TRBD1; v_gene: TRBV7-9; abundance: .; j_gene: TRBJ2-5; CDR3aa: CASSLSQGVVQETQYF; CDR3nt: TGTGCCAGCAGCTTATCACAGGGGGTCGTCCAAGAGACCCAGTACTTC
d_gene: TRBD2; v_gene: TRBV6-6; abundance: .; j_gene: TRBJ2-5; CDR3aa: CASSPNSILAELQETQYF; CDR3nt: TGTGCCAGCAGTCCGAACTCGATTCTAGCGGAACTCCAAGAGACCCAGTACTTC
d_gene: .; v_gene: TRBV18; abundance: .; j_gene: TRBJ2-1; CDR3aa: CASSPPIGTSYNEQFF; CDR3nt: TGTGCCAGCTCACCACCTATCGGGACAAGTTACAATGAGCAGTTCTTC
d_gene: TRBD2; v_gene: TRBV4-1; abundance: few; j_gene: TRBJ2-1; CDR3aa: CASSQELAGGQLRYNEQFF; CDR3nt: TGCGCCAGCAGCCAAGAACTAGCGGGAGGCCAATTACGATACAATGAGCAGTTCTTC
d_gene: .; v_gene: TRBV4-1; abundance: .; j_gene: TRBJ2-1; CDR3aa: CASSQVTRDLFQFF; CDR3nt: TGCGCCAGCAGCCAAGTCACCCGGGACTTGTTCCAGTTCTTC
d_gene: TRBD1; v_gene: TRBV9; abundance: .; j_gene: TRBJ1-2; CDR3aa: CASSVWGQGNYGYTF; CDR3nt: TGTGCCAGCAGCGTATGGGGACAGGGTAACTATGGCTACACCTTC
d_gene: TRBD2; v_gene: TRBV10-3; abundance: .; j_gene: TRBJ2-1; CDR3aa: CAISESLAGGPRDEQFF; CDR3nt: TGTGCCATCAGTGAGTCGCTAGCGGGAGGGCCTCGGGATGAGCAGTTCTTC
d_gene: TRBD2; v_gene: TRBV6-2/TRBV6-3; abundance: .; j_gene: TRBJ2-3; CDR3aa: CASSYSRGFRTDTQYF; CDR3nt: TGTGCCAGCAGTTACTCGCGGGGGTTCCGCACAGATACGCAGTATTTT
d_gene: .; v_gene: TRBV6-5; abundance: once; j_gene: TRBJ1-2; CDR3aa: CASSTAYGYTF; CDR3nt: TGTGCCAGCAGTACAGCCTATGGCTACACCTTC
d_gene: .; v_gene: TRBV19; abundance: .; j_gene: TRBJ2-3; CDR3aa: CASSMTRADTQYF; CDR3nt: TGTGCCAGTAGTATGACCCGGGCAGATACGCAGTATTTT
d_gene: .; v_gene: TRBV24-1; abundance: .; j_gene: TRBJ2-1; CDR3aa: CATSDLTPGMDEQFF; CDR3nt: TGTGCCACCAGTGATTTAACCCCCGGGATGGATGAGCAGTTCTTC
d_gene: TRBD2; v_gene: TRBV11-2; abundance: .; j_gene: TRBJ2-3; CDR3aa: CASSLGASGRALDTQYF; CDR3nt: TGTGCCAGCAGCTTAGGCGCTAGCGGGAGGGCCCTGGATACGCAGTATTTT
d_gene: TRBD1; v_gene: TRBV19; abundance: .; j_gene: TRBJ1-1; CDR3aa: CATLITGGAGGEAFF; CDR3nt: TGTGCCACCCTCATAACAGGGGGCGCTGGGGGTGAAGCTTTCTTT
d_gene: .; v_gene: TRBV11-3; abundance: .; j_gene: TRBJ1-3; CDR3aa: CASSAFLQGSRNTIYF; CDR3nt: TGTGCCAGCAGCGCATTTTTACAGGGTTCCAGAAACACCATATATTTT
d_gene: TRBD2; v_gene: TRBV24-1; abundance: .; j_gene: TRBJ2-5; CDR3aa: CATSGPLLAGGQETQYF; CDR3nt: TGTGCCACCTCCGGCCCCCTTCTAGCGGGAGGACAAGAGACCCAGTACTTC
d_gene: TRBD1; v_gene: TRBV12-3/TRBV12-4; abundance: once; j_gene: TRBJ2-4; CDR3aa: CASTQGQVQYF; CDR3nt: TGTGCCAGCACCCAAGGACAGGTTCAGTACTTC
d_gene: .; v_gene: TRBV7-8; abundance: .; j_gene: TRBJ1-3; CDR3aa: CASSLAQGHSGNTIYF; CDR3nt: TGTGCCAGCAGCTTAGCACAGGGCCACTCTGGAAACACCATATATTTT
d_gene: .; v_gene: TRBV4-1; abundance: .; j_gene: TRBJ1-1; CDR3aa: CASSHRQYSLNTEAFF; CDR3nt: TGCGCCAGCAGCCACAGACAGTATAGCCTGAACACTGAAGCTTTCTTT
d_gene: .; v_gene: TRBV19; abundance: .; j_gene: TRBJ2-1; CDR3aa: CASSIVLGAEQFF; CDR3nt: TGTGCCAGTAGTATAGTGCTAGGGGCTGAGCAGTTCTTC
d_gene: .; v_gene: TRBV9; abundance: .; j_gene: TRBJ1-3; CDR3aa: CASSVTSGGGSGNTIYF; CDR3nt: TGTGCCAGCAGCGTTACATCTGGGGGGGGCTCTGGAAACACCATATATTTT
d_gene: .; v_gene: TRBV4-3; abundance: .; j_gene: TRBJ1-6; CDR3aa: CASSQRPDSNSPLHF; CDR3nt: TGCGCCAGCAGCCAAAGGCCGGACAGTAATTCACCCCTCCACTTT
d_gene: TRBD2; v_gene: TRBV6-2/TRBV6-3; abundance: .; j_gene: TRBJ2-5; CDR3aa: CASSFPSGEETQYF; CDR3nt: TGTGCCAGCAGTTTCCCTAGCGGGGAAGAGACCCAGTACTTC
d_gene: .; v_gene: TRBV12-5; abundance: .; j_gene: TRBJ2-1; CDR3aa: CASDEPDKEQFF; CDR3nt: TGTGCTAGTGATGAACCAGACAAGGAGCAGTTCTTC
d_gene: .; v_gene: TRBV5-1; abundance: .; j_gene: TRBJ2-1; CDR3aa: CASSTRDIQYNEQFF; CDR3nt: TGCGCCAGCAGCACCCGGGACATCCAATACAATGAGCAGTTCTTC
d_gene: .; v_gene: TRBV11-2; abundance: .; j_gene: TRBJ2-1; CDR3aa: CASSLGLAEYNEQFF; CDR3nt: TGTGCCAGCAGCTTAGGGCTAGCTGAATACAATGAGCAGTTCTTC
d_gene: TRBD2; v_gene: TRBV5-1; abundance: once; j_gene: TRBJ2-2; CDR3aa: CASSLALAGGVPGELFF; CDR3nt: TGCGCCAGCAGCTTGGCTCTAGCGGGAGGAGTTCCCGGGGAGCTGTTTTTT
d_gene: .; v_gene: TRBV11-3; abundance: .; j_gene: TRBJ2-3; CDR3aa: CASSPINRATDTQYF; CDR3nt: TGTGCCAGCAGCCCTATAAACAGGGCCACAGATACGCAGTATTTT
d_gene: TRBD1; v_gene: TRBV2; abundance: .; j_gene: TRBJ1-2; CDR3aa: CAGRQGAGNYGYTF; CDR3nt: TGTGCCGGAAGACAGGGGGCGGGAAACTATGGCTACACCTTC
d_gene: TRBD2; v_gene: TRBV6-1; abundance: .; j_gene: TRBJ2-1; CDR3aa: CASSGGRSSYNEQFF; CDR3nt: TGTGCCAGCAGTGGCGGGAGGAGCTCCTACAATGAGCAGTTCTTC
d_gene: .; v_gene: TRBV19; abundance: .; j_gene: TRBJ1-5; CDR3aa: CASSLYSNSNQPQHF; CDR3nt: TGTGCCAGTAGTTTATACAGTAATAGCAATCAGCCCCAGCATTTT
d_gene: TRBD1; v_gene: TRBV4-3; abundance: .; j_gene: TRBJ1-2; CDR3aa: CASSQDLRTGGYGYTF; CDR3nt: TGCGCCAGCAGCCAAGATCTAAGGACAGGGGGCTATGGCTACACCTTC
d_gene: .; v_gene: TRBV5-1; abundance: .; j_gene: TRBJ2-6; CDR3aa: CASREEDSGANVLTF; CDR3nt: TGCGCCAGCAGAGAGGAGGACTCTGGGGCCAACGTCCTGACTTTC